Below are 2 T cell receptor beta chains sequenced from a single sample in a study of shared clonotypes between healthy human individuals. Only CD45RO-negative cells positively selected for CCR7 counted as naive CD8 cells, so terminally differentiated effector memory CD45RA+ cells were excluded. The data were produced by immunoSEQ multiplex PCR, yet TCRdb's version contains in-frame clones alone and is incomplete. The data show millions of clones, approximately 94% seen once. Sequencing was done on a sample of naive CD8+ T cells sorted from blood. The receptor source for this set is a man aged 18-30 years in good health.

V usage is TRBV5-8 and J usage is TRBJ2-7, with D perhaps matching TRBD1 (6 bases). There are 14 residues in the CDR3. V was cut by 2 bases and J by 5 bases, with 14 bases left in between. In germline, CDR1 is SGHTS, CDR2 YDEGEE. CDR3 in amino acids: CASSLAGDLDEQYF. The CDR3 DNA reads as TGTGCCAGCAGCTTAGCAGGGGACCTCGACGAGCAGTACTTC.

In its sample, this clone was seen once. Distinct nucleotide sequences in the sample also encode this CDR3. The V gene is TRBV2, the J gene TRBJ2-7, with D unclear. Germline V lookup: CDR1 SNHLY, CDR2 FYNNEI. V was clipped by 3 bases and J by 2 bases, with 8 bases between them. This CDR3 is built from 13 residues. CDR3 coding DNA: TGTGCCAGCAGTGAGGACGCAACCTACGAGCAGTACTTC. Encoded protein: CASSEDATYEQYF.